A selection of T cell receptor beta chains follows, all from one sample in a study of blood T cell repertoires in COVID-19. TCRdb keeps only in-frame clones here, not all; method: immunoSEQ multiplex PCR. The sample lists approximately 210,000 clones, under 85% seen once, with 7.8% in the top ten. Sequenced input: peripheral blood. The receptors were sampled from a woman older than 75 with COVID-19, enrolled during active disease. CDR3s include the opening cysteine and the closing phenylalanine or tryptophan. Fields, in order: V gene, CDR3 length, J gene, clone size, D gene, CDR3 protein, CDR3 DNA. The D gene is left open where the match is weak. Only some rows state a clone size, as once, few, many or a class for expanded clones.

TRBV5-1,15,TRBJ2-2,once,-,CASRIPTGNTGELFF,TGCGCCAGCAGGATCCCAACAGGGAACACCGGGGAGCTGTTTTTT
TRBV7-2,14,TRBJ1-2,-,-,CASSPSGGNYGYTF,TGTGCCAGCAGCCCCAGCGGAGGGAACTATGGCTACACCTTC
TRBV29-1,11,TRBJ2-7,-,-,CSVEDIYEQYF,TGCAGCGTGGAAGACATCTACGAGCAGTACTTC
TRBV12-3/TRBV12-4,12,TRBJ1-1,-,-,CASSFQGLEAFF,TGTGCCAGCAGTTTTCAGGGGCTTGAAGCTTTCTTT
TRBV7-3,13,TRBJ2-7,once,TRBD2,CASSVGTNYEQYF,TGTGCCAGCAGCGTCGGGACTAACTACGAGCAGTACTTC
TRBV5-1,15,TRBJ2-1,few,TRBD1,CASSLEGQGSNEQFF,TGCGCCAGCAGCTTGGAGGGACAGGGGTCCAATGAGCAGTTCTTC
TRBV29-1,11,TRBJ1-2,-,TRBD1,CSGRTGYGYTF,TGCAGCGGTCGGACAGGCTATGGCTACACCTTC
TRBV5-1,13,TRBJ1-2,-,TRBD1,CASSSLTGGGYTF,TGCGCCAGCAGCTCCCTGACAGGGGGCGGCTACACCTTC
TRBV25-1,14,TRBJ1-1,-,-,CASRIGDRNAEAFF,TGTGCCAGTCGGATCGGCGACAGGAACGCTGAAGCTTTCTTT
TRBV18,18,TRBJ2-1,-,TRBD2,CASSPEGLGLAAYNEQFF,TGTGCCAGCTCACCAGAGGGCCTCGGACTAGCGGCCTACAATGAGCAGTTCTTC
TRBV6-5,12,TRBJ2-2,-,-,CASRWATGELFF,TGTGCCAGCAGATGGGCCACCGGGGAGCTGTTTTTT
TRBV3-1/TRBV3-2,15,TRBJ1-3,-,-,CASSQAVLVGNTIYF,TGTGCCAGCAGCCAAGCAGTGCTCGTGGGAAACACCATATATTTT
TRBV9,13,TRBJ1-6,-,-,CASSVGQPSDLHF,TGTGCCAGCAGCGTAGGACAGCCTTCGGACCTCCACTTT
TRBV25-1,15,TRBJ1-2,-,TRBD1,CASSEWGTGDHGYTF,TGTGCCAGCAGTGAATGGGGGACAGGCGATCATGGCTACACCTTC
TRBV6-5,15,TRBJ1-4,-,-,CASKGTFGTNEKLFF,TGTGCCAGCAAAGGGACATTCGGTACTAATGAAAAACTGTTTTTT
TRBV20-1,12,TRBJ1-3,-,-,CSASPGLRAIYF,TGCAGTGCTAGTCCCGGCCTGAGGGCCATATATTTT
TRBV6-5,13,TRBJ2-3,-,-,CASSYQGGDTQYF,TGTGCCAGCAGTTATCAGGGGGGAGATACGCAGTATTTT
TRBV6-4,16,TRBJ2-3,-,TRBD2,CASSEGTSGGRDTQYF,TGTGCCAGCAGTGAAGGGACTAGCGGGGGTCGAGATACGCAGTATTTT
TRBV14,15,TRBJ1-6,-,-,CASSQDRARGSPLHF,TGTGCCAGCAGCCAAGACAGGGCTAGGGGATCACCCCTCCACTTT
TRBV9,13,TRBJ2-7,few,-,CASSVLRDGEQYF,TGTGCCAGCAGCGTACTCAGGGATGGCGAGCAGTACTTC